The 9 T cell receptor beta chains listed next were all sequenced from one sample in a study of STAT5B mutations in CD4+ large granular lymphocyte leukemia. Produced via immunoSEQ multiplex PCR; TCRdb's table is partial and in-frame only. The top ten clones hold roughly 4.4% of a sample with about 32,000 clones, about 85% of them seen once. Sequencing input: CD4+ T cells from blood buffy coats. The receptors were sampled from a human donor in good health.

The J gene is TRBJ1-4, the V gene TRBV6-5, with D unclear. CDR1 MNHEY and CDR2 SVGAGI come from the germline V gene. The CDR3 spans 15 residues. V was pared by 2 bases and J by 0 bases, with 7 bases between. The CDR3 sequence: CASSYGSATNEKLFF. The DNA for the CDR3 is TGTGCCAGCAGTTACGGTTCAGCAACTAATGAAAAACTGTTTTTT.

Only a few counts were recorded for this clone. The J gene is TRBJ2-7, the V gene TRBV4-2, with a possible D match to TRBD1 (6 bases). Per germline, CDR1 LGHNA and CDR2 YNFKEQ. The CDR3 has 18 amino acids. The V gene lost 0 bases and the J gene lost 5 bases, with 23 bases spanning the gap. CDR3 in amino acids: CASSQDTKRTGSLNEQYF. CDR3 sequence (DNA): TGTGCCAGCAGCCAAGATACGAAAAGAACAGGGTCTCTAAACGAGCAGTACTTC.

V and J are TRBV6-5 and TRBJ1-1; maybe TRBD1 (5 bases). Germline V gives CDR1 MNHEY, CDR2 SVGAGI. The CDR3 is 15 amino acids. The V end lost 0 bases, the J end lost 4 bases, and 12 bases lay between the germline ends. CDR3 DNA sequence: TGTGCCAGCAGTTACTCGAGACAGCTGGGCACTGAAGCTTTCTTT. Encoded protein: CASSYSRQLGTEAFF.

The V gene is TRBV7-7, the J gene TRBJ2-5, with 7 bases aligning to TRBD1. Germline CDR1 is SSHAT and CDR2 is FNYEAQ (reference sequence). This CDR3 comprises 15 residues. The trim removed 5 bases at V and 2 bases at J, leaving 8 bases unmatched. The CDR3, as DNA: TGTGCCAGCAGCCGACCCCCGACAGGGCAAGAGACCCAGTACTTC. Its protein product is CASSRPPTGQETQYF.

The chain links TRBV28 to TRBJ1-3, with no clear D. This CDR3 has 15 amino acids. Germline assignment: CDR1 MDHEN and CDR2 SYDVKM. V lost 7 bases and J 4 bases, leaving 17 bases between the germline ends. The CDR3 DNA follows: TGTGCCAGCACCGAAGAGTCGGCAAAAGGAAACACCATATATTTT. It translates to CASTEESAKGNTIYF.

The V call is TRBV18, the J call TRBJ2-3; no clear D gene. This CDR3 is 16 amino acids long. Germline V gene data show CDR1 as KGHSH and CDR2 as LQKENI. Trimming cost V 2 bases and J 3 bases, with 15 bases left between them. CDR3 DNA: TGTGCCAGCTCACCAACTTCAACTGGCGGAACAGATACGCAGTATTTT. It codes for CASSPTSTGGTDTQYF. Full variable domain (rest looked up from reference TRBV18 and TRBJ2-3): NAGVMQNPRHLVRRRGQEARLRCSPMKGHSHVYWYRQLPEEGLKFMVYLQKENIIDESGMPKERFSAEFPKEGPSILRIQQVVRGDSAAYFCASSPTSTGGTDTQYFGPGTRLTVL.

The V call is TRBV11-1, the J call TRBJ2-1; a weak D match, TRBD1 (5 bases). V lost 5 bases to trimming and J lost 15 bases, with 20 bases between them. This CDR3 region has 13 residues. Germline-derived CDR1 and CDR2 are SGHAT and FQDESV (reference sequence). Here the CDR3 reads CASSDILGQLPFF. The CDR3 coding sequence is TGTGCCAGCAGCGACATCCTGGGGCAGCTGCCGTTCTTC.

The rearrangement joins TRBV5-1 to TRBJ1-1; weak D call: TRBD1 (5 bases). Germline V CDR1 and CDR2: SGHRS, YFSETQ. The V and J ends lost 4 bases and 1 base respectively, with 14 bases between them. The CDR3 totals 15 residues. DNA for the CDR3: TGCGCCAGCAGCCCCTTCGCAGGGTCGAACACTGAAGCTTTCTTT. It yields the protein CASSPFAGSNTEAFF.

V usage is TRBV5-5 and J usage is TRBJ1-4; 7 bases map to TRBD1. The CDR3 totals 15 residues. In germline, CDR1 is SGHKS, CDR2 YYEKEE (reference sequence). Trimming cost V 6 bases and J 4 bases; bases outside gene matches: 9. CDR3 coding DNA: TGTGCCAGCAATAAATACAGGGGCGATAATGAAAAACTGTTTTTT. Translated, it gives CASNKYRGDNEKLFF.